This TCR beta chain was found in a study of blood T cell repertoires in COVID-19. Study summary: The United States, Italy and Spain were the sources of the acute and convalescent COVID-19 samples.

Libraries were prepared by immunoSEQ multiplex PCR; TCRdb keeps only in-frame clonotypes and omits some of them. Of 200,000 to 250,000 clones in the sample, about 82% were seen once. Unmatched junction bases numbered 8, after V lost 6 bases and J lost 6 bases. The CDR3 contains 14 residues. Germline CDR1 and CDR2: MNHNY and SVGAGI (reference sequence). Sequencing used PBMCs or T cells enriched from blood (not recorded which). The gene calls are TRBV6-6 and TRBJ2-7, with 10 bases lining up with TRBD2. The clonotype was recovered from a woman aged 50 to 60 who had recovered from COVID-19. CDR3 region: CASRGTSVGPEQYF. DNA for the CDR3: TGTGCCAGCAGGGGGACTAGCGTCGGACCCGAGCAGTACTTC.